These 8 T cell receptor beta chains originate from one sample sequenced in a study of T-cell reconstitution after alpha-beta-depleted transplantation in children. As it was prepared, the TCRbeta library received unique molecular identifiers. TCRdb recomputed calls from the PCR reads with MiXCR, one row per CDR3 protein. This table has 200,000 to 250,000 distinct CDR3 sequences, around 8.4% appearing once. The sample was PBMCs, mostly from graft donor cells, taken 360 days after TCRalphabeta/CD19-depleted stem cell transplant. All receptors come from a male patient aged 2 to 10 who had a stem cell transplant for acute myeloid leukemia, so the T cells may come from the graft donor.

This clonotype was observed a handful of times. The J gene is TRBJ2-1, the V gene TRBV20-1; D gene uncertain. The CDR3 loop spans 15 amino acids. Trimming pared 4 bases from V and 0 bases from J, leaving 13 bases between. In germline, CDR1 is DFQATT, CDR2 SNEGSKA (reference sequence). CDR3: CSATGSRLSYNEQFF. For the CDR3, the DNA is TGCAGTGCTACCGGTAGCAGACTCTCCTACAATGAGCAGTTCTTC.

This clonotype was seen many times. The rearrangement uses TRBV12-3 or TRBV12-4 and TRBJ2-1; D gene ambiguous. The germline V and J ends were trimmed by 5 bases and 0 bases, with 14 bases remaining between them. The CDR3 spans 16 residues. The CDR3 DNA reads as TGTGCCAGCAGTACCCGTTCGAGGAGCTCCTACAATGAGCAGTTCTTC. This codes for CASSTRSRSSYNEQFF.

The V call is TRBV5-1, the J call TRBJ2-5; D is ambiguous. Germline CDR1 reads SGHRS; CDR2 reads YFSETQ. V lost 3 bases to trimming and J lost 3 bases, with 6 bases between them. CDR3 size: 12 residues. CDR3 amino acids: CASSWSEETQYF. CDR3 DNA: TGCGCCAGCAGCTGGAGTGAAGAGACCCAGTACTTC.

V is TRBV5-6 and J is TRBJ2-3; D is perhaps TRBD2 (5 bases). Trimming shortened V by 2 bases and J by 4 bases, and 11 bases separated the two germline ends. CDR1 SGHDT and CDR2 YYEEEE come from the germline V gene. CDR3 size: 14 residues. The CDR3 nucleotides read TGTGCCAGCAGCTTACGGGAAGGGTCAGATACGCAGTATTTT. It specifies CASSLREGSDTQYF.

This clonotype turned up a few times. This chain links TRBV5-6 with TRBJ1-3; D call uncertain. The CDR3 covers 15 residues. V lost 4 bases and J lost 4, with 15 bases in between. In germline, CDR1 is SGHDT, CDR2 YYEEEE. CDR3 amino acids: CASSHYPTGGNTIYF. In nucleotides, the CDR3 is TGTGCCAGCAGCCACTATCCGACGGGCGGAAACACCATATATTTT.

A few counts support this clonotype. The rearrangement joins TRBV18 to TRBJ2-5, with a possible D match to TRBD1 (6 bases). The CDR3 covers 15 residues. CDR1 is KGHSH, CDR2 LQKENI, per germline. With 3 bases removed from V and 3 bases from J, the gap between germline ends came to 14 bases. The CDR3 sequence is CASSPRTGLEETQYF. CDR3 in DNA: TGTGCCAGCTCACCCCGAACAGGGTTGGAAGAGACCCAGTACTTC.

The chain recombines TRBV7-2 with TRBJ2-2; TRBD1 or TRBD2 may be the D gene (6 bases each). Germline V gene data show CDR1 as SGHTA and CDR2 as FQGNSA. There are 15 residues in the CDR3. Trimming took 1 base from V and 4 from J, leaving 10 bases between them. The CDR3 DNA is TGTGCCAGCAGCTTAGAGGGGGGAGGCACCGGGGAGCTGTTTTTT. This gives the protein CASSLEGGGTGELFF.

The rearrangement uses TRBV29-1 and TRBJ1-1; no definite D call. Trimming removed 0 bases from V and 11 bases from J, with 13 bases in between. The CDR3 loop spans 12 amino acids. The V gene's germline CDR1 is SQVTM and CDR2 ANQGSEA. The CDR3 reads CSVEDPGFWAFF. The CDR3 region has the DNA TGCAGCGTTGAAGATCCGGGGTTCTGGGCTTTCTTT.